Listed here are 16 T cell receptor beta chains from one sample, sequenced in a study of cytomegalovirus exposure and HLA in healthy donors. Primers: 60 Vbeta forward and 13 Jbeta reverse. TCRdb's table, derived via immunoSEQ multiplex PCR, lists solely in-frame clones and lacks some. There are over 120,000 clones in the sample, with about 0.96% held by the top ten. Sequences were obtained from PBMCs. The origin of the receptors is a male donor in good health and CMV-seronegative.

In DNA, the CDR3 is TGTGCCAGCAGTCCGGGCCTAGCGGAGACCGGGGAGCTGTTTTTT. Protein: CASSPGLAETGELFF. The chain recombines TRBV6-5 with TRBJ2-2, with TRBD2 identical over 7 bases. V gave up 5 bases and J gave up 5 bases; unmatched junction bases: 8. Germline values: CDR1 MNHEY, CDR2 SVGAGI. The CDR3 sequence is 15 residues long.

The chain links TRBV6-5 to TRBJ2-7; the match to TRBD2 covers 11 bases. Per germline, CDR1 MNHEY and CDR2 SVGAGI. The CDR3 is 14 amino acids. Trimming took 5 bases from V and 6 from J; bases not matched to a gene: 6. CDR3 protein: CASSVLAGEFEQYF. The CDR3 DNA reads TGTGCCAGCAGTGTACTAGCGGGAGAGTTCGAGCAGTACTTC.

The chain is built from TRBV30 and TRBJ2-7, with TRBD1 matching over 7 bases. From germline, CDR1 is GTSNPN and CDR2 SVGIG (reference sequence). The CDR3 sequence is 14 residues long. The V and J ends lost 2 bases and 2 bases, in that order; junction bases with no gene match: 6. In DNA, the CDR3 is TGTGCCTGGAGTCGGACAGGCACAACCTACGAGCAGTACTTC. Amino acids: CAWSRTGTTYEQYF.

DNA of the CDR3: TGTGCCAGCAGATTCAGGGCTAACACTGAAGCTTTCTTT. Translation: CASRFRANTEAFF. The chain couples TRBV6-5 to TRBJ1-1; TRBD1 is a possible D gene (5 bases). Germline CDR1 MNHEY, CDR2 SVGAGI. The CDR3 extends over 13 amino acids. Trimming left V 6 bases short and J 2 bases short, with 10 bases between.

J is TRBJ2-2 and V is TRBV7-9, with TRBD1 identical over 9 bases. Germline V gene data show CDR1 as SEHNR and CDR2 as FQNEAQ (reference sequence). J was trimmed by 2 bases and V by 5 bases; bases with no gene match: 6. The CDR3 runs 16 residues. CDR3 DNA: TGTGCCAGCAGCCCCAAAACAGGGGGCAACACCGGGGAGCTGTTTTTT. It yields the protein CASSPKTGGNTGELFF.

The chain has TRBV18 and TRBJ2-3; D is unresolved. Germline CDR1 is KGHSH and CDR2 is LQKENI. V lost 3 bases, J lost 3 bases, and 13 bases lay in between. There are 15 residues in the CDR3. The CDR3 sequence is CASSPPSKRTDTQYF. CDR3 DNA: TGTGCCAGCTCACCCCCCTCTAAGAGGACAGATACGCAGTATTTT. The full variable domain, rest sourced from reference TRBV18 and TRBJ2-3, is NAGVMQNPRHLVRRRGQEARLRCSPMKGHSHVYWYRQLPEEGLKFMVYLQKENIIDESGMPKERFSAEFPKEGPSILRIQQVVRGDSAAYFCASSPPSKRTDTQYFGPGTRLTVL.

This chain links TRBV30 with TRBJ2-2; 14 positions agree with TRBD2. CDR1 and CDR2 from the germline V gene are GTSNPN and SVGIG (reference sequence). The CDR3 consists of 16 residues. With V trimmed by 8 bases and J by 4 bases, 9 bases remained unmatched. The CDR3 is CASPTGLAGGTGELFF. Here the CDR3 DNA reads TGTGCCAGCCCGACTGGACTAGCGGGAGGCACCGGGGAGCTGTTTTTT.

V and J are TRBV29-1 and TRBJ1-2; D is ambiguous. This CDR3 comprises 14 residues. V dropped 4 bases and J dropped 4 bases, with 16 bases sitting between them. The germline gives CDR1 SQVTM, CDR2 ANQGSEA. CDR3: CSVGLGGAGYGYTF. The CDR3 region has the DNA TGCAGCGTTGGCCTCGGTGGCGCAGGCTATGGCTACACCTTC.

The chain combines TRBV10-3 with TRBJ2-7; the match to TRBD2 covers 7 bases. Germline-derived CDR1 and CDR2 are ENHRY and SYGVKD. V was pared by 2 bases and J by 2 bases, with 3 bases of the junction left unmatched. The CDR3 consists of 14 residues. The CDR3 reads CAISEMRETYEQYF. CDR3 DNA sequence: TGTGCCATCAGTGAGATGCGGGAGACCTACGAGCAGTACTTC.

The rearrangement uses TRBV5-1 and TRBJ2-1; the match to TRBD2 covers 11 bases. The length of the CDR3 is 19 residues. CDR1 is SGHRS and CDR2 is YFSETQ in the germline V gene. V was pared by 4 bases and J by 1 base, with 13 bases of the junction left unmatched. The CDR3 sequence is CASSGRGLAAMGSYNEQFF. CDR3 nucleotides: TGCGCCAGCAGCGGCCGGGGACTAGCGGCCATGGGGTCCTACAATGAGCAGTTCTTC.

This sequence joins TRBV7-8 and TRBJ1-4; TRBD1 agrees at 9 bases. The junction had 5 bases not matched to a gene; V was cut back by 1 base and J by 5 bases. The germline CDR1 and CDR2 sequences are SGHVS and FQNEAQ. The CDR3 is 16 amino acids. The CDR3 sequence is CASSLDPTGGNEKLFF. CDR3 sequence (DNA): TGTGCCAGCAGCTTAGACCCGACAGGGGGGAATGAAAAACTGTTTTTT. The variable domain in full, completed from reference TRBV7-8 and TRBJ1-4, reads GAGVSQSPRYKVAKRGQDVALRCDPISGHVSLFWYQQALGQGPEFLTYFQNEAQLDKSGLPSDRFFAERPEGSVSTLKIQRTQQEDSAVYLCASSLDPTGGNEKLFFGSGTQLSVL.

The rearrangement links TRBV7-9 to TRBJ2-7, with a possible D match to TRBD2 (6 bases). Germline CDR1 and CDR2: SEHNR and FQNEAQ (reference sequence). Between the trimmed V and J ends, which lost 1 base and 3 bases, there was a span of 19 bases. The CDR3 has 17 residues. The CDR3 bases are TGTGCCAGCAGCTTAGAGCTACGGATTGGCGGGGACTACGAGCAGTACTTC. It codes for CASSLELRIGGDYEQYF. The full variable domain, rest sourced from reference TRBV7-9 and TRBJ2-7, is DTGVSQNPRHKITKRGQNVTFRCDPISEHNRLYWYRQTLGQGPEFLTYFQNEAQLEKSRLLSDRFSAERPKGSFSTLEIQRTEQGDSAMYLCASSLELRIGGDYEQYFGPGTRLTVT.

The chain uses TRBV4-3 and TRBJ2-7, with 10 nucleotides matching TRBD1. The CDR3 runs 15 residues. The germline V gene encodes CDR1 LGHNA and CDR2 YSLEER. After removal of 1 base from V and 1 base from J, the junction contained 1 base not matched to a gene. CDR3: CASSQGQGASYEQYF. CDR3 in DNA: TGCGCCAGCAGCCAAGGACAGGGGGCGTCCTACGAGCAGTACTTC.

Here the CDR3 reads CASSLGENTEAFF. The CDR3 nucleotides read TGTGCCAGCAGCTTAGGCGAGAACACTGAAGCTTTCTTT. The chain employs TRBV7-6 and TRBJ1-1; D gene ambiguous. V gave up 1 base and J gave up 1 base, with 4 bases separating them. CDR1 is SGHVS, CDR2 FNYEAQ, per germline. The CDR3 runs 13 residues.

V gene TRBV5-1 combines with J gene TRBJ1-6, with TRBD1 matching over 9 bases. There are 16 residues in the CDR3. Per the germline V gene, CDR1 is SGHRS and CDR2 is YFSETQ. The trim removed 0 bases at V and 9 bases at J, leaving 7 bases unmatched. Here the CDR3 reads CASSLEGQGRGSPLHF. The CDR3 coding sequence is TGCGCCAGCAGCTTGGAAGGACAGGGGAGAGGTTCACCCCTCCACTTT.

For the CDR3, the DNA is TGTGCCAGCAGTTACAAGGGGGCAGATACGCAGTATTTT. Encoded protein: CASSYKGADTQYF. The chain carries TRBV6-5 and TRBJ2-3; D is possibly TRBD1 (6 bases). CDR1 is MNHEY, CDR2 SVGAGI, per germline. The ends were cut back, 2 bases at V and 4 bases at J, with 7 bases in the middle. This CDR3 comprises 13 residues.